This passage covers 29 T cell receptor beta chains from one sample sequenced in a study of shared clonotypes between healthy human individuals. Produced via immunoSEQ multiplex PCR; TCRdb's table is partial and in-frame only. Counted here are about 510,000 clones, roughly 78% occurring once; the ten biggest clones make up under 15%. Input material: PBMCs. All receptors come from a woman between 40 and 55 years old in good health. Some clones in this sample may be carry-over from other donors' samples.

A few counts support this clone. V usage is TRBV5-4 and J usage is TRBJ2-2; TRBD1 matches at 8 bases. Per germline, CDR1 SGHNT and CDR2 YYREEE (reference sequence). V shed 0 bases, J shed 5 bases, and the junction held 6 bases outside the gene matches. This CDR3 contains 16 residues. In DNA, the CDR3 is TGTGCCAGCAGCTTGGCCAACAGGGGGAGAACCGGGGAGCTGTTTTTT. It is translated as CASSLANRGRTGELFF.

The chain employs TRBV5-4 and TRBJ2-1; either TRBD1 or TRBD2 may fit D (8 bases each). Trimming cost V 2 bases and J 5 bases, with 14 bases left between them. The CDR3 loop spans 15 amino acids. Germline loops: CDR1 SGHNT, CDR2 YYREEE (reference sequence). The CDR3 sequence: CASSFSGTGDNEQFF. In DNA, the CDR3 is TGTGCCAGCAGCTTTAGCGGGACAGGCGACAATGAGCAGTTCTTC. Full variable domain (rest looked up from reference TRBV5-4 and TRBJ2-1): ETGVTQSPTHLIKTRGQQVTLRCSSQSGHNTVSWYQQALGQGPQFIFQYYREEENGRGNFPPRFSGLQFPNYSSELNVNALELDDSALYLCASSFSGTGDNEQFFGPGTRLTVL.

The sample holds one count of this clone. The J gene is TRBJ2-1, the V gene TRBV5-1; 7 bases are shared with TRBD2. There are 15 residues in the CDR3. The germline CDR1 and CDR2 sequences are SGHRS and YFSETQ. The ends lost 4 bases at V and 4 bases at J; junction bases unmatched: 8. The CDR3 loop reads CASSRTSGDYNEQFF. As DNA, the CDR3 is TGCGCCAGCAGCCGGACGAGCGGGGATTACAATGAGCAGTTCTTC. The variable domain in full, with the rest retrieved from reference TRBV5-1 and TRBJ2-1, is KAGVTQTPRYLIKTRGQQVTLSCSPISGHRSVSWYQQTPGQGLQFLFEYFSETQRNKGNFPGRFSGRQFSNSRSEMNVSTLELGDSALYLCASSRTSGDYNEQFFGPGTRLTVL.

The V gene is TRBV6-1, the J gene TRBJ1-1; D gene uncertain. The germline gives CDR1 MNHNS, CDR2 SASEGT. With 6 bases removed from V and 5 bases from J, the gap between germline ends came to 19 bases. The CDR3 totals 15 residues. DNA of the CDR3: TGTGCCAGCAGCCCCCGGACGGCTGTAGGAACTGAAGCTTTCTTT. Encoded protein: CASSPRTAVGTEAFF.

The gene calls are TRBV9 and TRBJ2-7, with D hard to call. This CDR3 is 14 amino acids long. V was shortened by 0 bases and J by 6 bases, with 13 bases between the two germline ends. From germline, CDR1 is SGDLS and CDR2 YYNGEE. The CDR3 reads CASSVDGHLGEQYF. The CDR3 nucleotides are TGTGCCAGCAGCGTAGACGGCCATTTAGGCGAGCAGTACTTC.

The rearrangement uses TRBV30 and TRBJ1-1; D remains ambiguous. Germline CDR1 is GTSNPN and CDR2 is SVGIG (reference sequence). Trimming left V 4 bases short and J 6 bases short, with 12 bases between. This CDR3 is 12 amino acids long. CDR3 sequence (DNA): TGTGCCTGGACAAGCGCGAGGGCTGAAGCTTTCTTT. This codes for CAWTSARAEAFF.

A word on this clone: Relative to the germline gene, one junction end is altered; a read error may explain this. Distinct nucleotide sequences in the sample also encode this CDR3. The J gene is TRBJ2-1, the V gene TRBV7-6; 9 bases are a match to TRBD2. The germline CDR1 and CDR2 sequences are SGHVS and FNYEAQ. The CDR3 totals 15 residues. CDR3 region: CASSLAGSSYNEQFF. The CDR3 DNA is TGTGCCAGCAGCCTAGCGGGGTCCTCTTACAATGAGCAGTTCTTC.

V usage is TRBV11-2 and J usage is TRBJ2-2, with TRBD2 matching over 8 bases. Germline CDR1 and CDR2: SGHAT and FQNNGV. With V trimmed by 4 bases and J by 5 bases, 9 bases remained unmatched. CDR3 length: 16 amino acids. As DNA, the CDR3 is TGTGCCAGCAGCTCGATAGCGGGAAACTCGACCGGGGAGCTGTTTTTT. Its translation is CASSSIAGNSTGELFF.

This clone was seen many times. The chain's CDR3 is CASSQATSSGVADTQYF. DNA for the CDR3: TGTGCCAGCAGCCAAGCGACTAGCTCGGGAGTGGCAGATACGCAGTATTTT. This rearrangement joins TRBV4-2 to TRBJ2-3; TRBD2 aligns across 7 bases. Germline-derived CDR1 and CDR2 are LGHNA and YNFKEQ. After removal of 1 base from V and 4 bases from J, the junction contained 11 bases not matched to a gene. This CDR3 is 17 amino acids long.

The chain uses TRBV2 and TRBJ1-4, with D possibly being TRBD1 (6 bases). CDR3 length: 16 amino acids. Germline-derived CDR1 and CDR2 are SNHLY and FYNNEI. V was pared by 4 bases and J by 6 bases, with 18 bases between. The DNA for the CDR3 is TGTGCCAGCAGTGTCCCCACACAGGGATTGGATGAAAAACTGTTTTTT. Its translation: CASSVPTQGLDEKLFF. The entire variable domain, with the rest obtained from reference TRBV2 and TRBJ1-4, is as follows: EPEVTQTPSHQVTQMGQEVILRCVPISNHLYFYWYRQILGQKVEFLVSFYNNEISEKSEIFDDQFSVERPDGSNFTLKIRSTKLEDSAMYFCASSVPTQGLDEKLFFGSGTQLSVL.

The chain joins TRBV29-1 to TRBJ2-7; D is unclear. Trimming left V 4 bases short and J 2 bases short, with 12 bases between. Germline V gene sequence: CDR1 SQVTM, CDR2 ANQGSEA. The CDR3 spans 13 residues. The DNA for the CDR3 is TGCAGCGTTGTAGTGGGCGGAACCTACGAGCAGTACTTC. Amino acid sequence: CSVVVGGTYEQYF.

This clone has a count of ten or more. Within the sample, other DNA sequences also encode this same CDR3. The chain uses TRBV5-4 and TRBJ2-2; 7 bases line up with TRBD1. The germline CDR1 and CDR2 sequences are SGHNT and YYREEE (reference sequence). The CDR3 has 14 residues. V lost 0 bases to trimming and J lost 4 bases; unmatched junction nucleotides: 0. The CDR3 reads CASSLAGGTGELFF. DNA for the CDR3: TGTGCCAGCAGCTTGGCAGGGGGCACCGGGGAGCTGTTTTTT.

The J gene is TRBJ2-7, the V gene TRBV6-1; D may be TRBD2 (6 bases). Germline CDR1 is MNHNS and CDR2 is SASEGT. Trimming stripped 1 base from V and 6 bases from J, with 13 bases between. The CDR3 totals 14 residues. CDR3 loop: CASSEVGGDREQYF. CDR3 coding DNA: TGTGCCAGCAGTGAAGTTGGAGGGGACCGCGAGCAGTACTTC.

CDR3 protein: CASSWTGAETQYF. The CDR3, as DNA: TGTGCCAGCAGTTGGACAGGGGCAGAGACCCAGTACTTC. V and J are TRBV7-9 and TRBJ2-5; 9 bases are shared with TRBD1. The CDR3 is made up of 13 amino acids. Germline-derived CDR1 and CDR2 are SEHNR and FQNEAQ (reference sequence). V was pared by 6 bases and J by 4 bases, with 3 bases of the junction left unmatched.

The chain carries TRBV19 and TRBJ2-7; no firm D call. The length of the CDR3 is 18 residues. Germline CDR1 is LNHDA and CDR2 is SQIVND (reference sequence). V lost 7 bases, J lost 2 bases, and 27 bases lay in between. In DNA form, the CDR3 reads TGTGCCAGTACCCGCCAGGCGGTGAAACGCGGTACGGCCTACGAGCAGTACTTC. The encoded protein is CASTRQAVKRGTAYEQYF.

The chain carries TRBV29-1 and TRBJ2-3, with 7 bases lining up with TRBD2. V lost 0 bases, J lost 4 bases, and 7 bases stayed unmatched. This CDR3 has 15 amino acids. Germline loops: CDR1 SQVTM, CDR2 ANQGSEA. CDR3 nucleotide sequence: TGCAGCGTTGAAGATCGGAGGCGGGAGCCAGATACGCAGTATTTT. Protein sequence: CSVEDRRREPDTQYF.

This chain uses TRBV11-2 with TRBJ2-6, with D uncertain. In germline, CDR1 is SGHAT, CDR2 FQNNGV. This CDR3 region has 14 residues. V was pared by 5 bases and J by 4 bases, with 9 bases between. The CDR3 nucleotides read TGTGCCAGCAGCCCCCGGTGGGGGGCCAACGTCCTGACTTTC. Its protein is CASSPRWGANVLTF.

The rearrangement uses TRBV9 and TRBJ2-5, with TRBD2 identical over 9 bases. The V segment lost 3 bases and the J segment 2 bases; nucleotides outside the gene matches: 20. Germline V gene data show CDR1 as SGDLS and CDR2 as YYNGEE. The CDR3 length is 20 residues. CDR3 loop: CASSAVASSIAGGPQETQYF. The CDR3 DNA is TGTGCCAGCAGCGCAGTAGCCTCCTCCATCGCGGGAGGGCCTCAAGAGACCCAGTACTTC.

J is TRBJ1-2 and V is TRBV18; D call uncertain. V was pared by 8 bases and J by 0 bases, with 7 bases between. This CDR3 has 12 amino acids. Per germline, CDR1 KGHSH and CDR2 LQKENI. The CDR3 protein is CASQASNYGYTF. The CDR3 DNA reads TGTGCCAGCCAAGCCTCTAACTATGGCTACACCTTC.

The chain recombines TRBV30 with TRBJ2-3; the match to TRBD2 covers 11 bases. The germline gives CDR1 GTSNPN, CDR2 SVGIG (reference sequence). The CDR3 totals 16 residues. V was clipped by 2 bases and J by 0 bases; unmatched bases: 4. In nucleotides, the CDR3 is TGTGCCTGGAGTATCTTAGCGGGAGGGAGCACAGATACGCAGTATTTT. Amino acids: CAWSILAGGSTDTQYF.

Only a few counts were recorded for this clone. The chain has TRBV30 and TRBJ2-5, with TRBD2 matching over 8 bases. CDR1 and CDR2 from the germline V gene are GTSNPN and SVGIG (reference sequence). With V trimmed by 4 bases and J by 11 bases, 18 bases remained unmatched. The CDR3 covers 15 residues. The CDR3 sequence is CAWTPGTRPGSEQYF. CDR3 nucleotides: TGTGCCTGGACCCCCGGGACTAGGCCCGGTTCGGAGCAGTACTTC.

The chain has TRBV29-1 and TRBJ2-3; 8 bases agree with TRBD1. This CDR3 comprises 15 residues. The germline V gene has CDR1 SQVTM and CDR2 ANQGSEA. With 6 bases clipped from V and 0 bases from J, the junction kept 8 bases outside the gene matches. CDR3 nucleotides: TGCAGCGTAGGACAGGGATACAGAAGCACAGATACGCAGTATTTT. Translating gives CSVGQGYRSTDTQYF.

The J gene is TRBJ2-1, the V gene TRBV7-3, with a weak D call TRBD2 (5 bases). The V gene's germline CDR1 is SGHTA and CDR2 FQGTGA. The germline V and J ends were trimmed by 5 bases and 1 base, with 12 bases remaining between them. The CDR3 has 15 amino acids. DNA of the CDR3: TGTGCCAGCAGCCTCGGACTGGGGTCCTACAATGAGCAGTTCTTC. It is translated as CASSLGLGSYNEQFF.

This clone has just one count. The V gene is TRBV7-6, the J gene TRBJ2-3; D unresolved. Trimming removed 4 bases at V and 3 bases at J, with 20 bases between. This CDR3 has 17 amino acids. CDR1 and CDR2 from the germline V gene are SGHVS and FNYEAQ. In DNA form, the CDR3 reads TGTGCCAGCAGCTCCCCCCCTTACGGCAGTGAGACAGATACGCAGTATTTT. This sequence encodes CASSSPPYGSETDTQYF.

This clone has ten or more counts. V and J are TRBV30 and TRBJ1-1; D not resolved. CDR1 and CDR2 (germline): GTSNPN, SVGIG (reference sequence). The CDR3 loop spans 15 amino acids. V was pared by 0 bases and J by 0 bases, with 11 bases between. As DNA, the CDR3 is TGTGCCTGGAGTGTAGGCCCTCAACTGAACACTGAAGCTTTCTTT. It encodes CAWSVGPQLNTEAFF. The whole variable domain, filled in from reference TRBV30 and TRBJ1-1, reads SQTIHQWPATLVQPVGSPLSLECTVEGTSNPNLYWYRQAAGRGLQLLFYSVGIGQISSEVPQNLSASRPQDRQFILSSKKLLLSDSGFYLCAWSVGPQLNTEAFFGQGTRLTVV.

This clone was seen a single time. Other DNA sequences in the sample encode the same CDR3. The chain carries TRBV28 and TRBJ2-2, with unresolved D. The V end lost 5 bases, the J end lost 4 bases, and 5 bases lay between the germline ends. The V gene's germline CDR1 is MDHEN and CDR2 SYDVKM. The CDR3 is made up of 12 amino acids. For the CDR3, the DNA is TGTGCCAGCAGTCCGCTCACCGGGGAGCTGTTTTTT. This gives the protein CASSPLTGELFF.

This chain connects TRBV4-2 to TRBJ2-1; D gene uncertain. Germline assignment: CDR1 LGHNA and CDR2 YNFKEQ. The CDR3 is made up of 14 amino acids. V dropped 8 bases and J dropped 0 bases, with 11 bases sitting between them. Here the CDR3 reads CASDPDGSYNEQFF. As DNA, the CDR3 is TGTGCCAGCGACCCTGATGGCTCCTACAATGAGCAGTTCTTC.

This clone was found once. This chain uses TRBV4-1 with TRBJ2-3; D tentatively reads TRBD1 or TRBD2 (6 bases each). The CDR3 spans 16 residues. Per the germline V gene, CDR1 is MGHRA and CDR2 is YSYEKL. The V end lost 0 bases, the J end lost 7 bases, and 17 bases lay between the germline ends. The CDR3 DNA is TGCGCCAGCAGCCAAGACGGGGGCCCCGCGGGATATACGCAGTATTTT. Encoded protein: CASSQDGGPAGYTQYF.

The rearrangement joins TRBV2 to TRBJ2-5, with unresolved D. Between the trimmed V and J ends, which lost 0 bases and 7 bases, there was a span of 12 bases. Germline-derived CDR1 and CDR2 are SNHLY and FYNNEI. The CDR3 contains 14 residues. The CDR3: CASSEARSRGTQYF. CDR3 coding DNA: TGTGCCAGCAGTGAAGCTCGTTCCCGTGGGACCCAGTACTTC.